This T cell receptor beta chain stems from a study of cytomegalovirus exposure and HLA in healthy donors. Study-level results: Per published reports, the classifier diagnosed cytomegalovirus status with high specificity and sensitivity. Across donors, presence/absence analyses took sequencing depth to be roughly uniform.

The CDR3 runs to 14 residues. Germline V gene lookup returns CDR1 SQVTM and CDR2 ANQGSEA. Trimming left V 7 bases short and J 0 bases short, with 15 bases between. Concerning this clone: Its antigen is still unknown.

With 60 Vbeta and 13 Jbeta primers, the PCR was carried out. TCRdb keeps only in-frame clones here, not all; method: immunoSEQ multiplex PCR. This sample yields 75,000 to 80,000 clones, of which over 70% are seen a single time; around 1.5% belongs to the top ten. This clonotype was sampled from a man aged 40-55 years in good health and CMV-seronegative. The gene calls are TRBV29-1 and TRBJ1-1; possibly TRBD1 for D (5 bases). The sequencing sample was made of PBMCs. Here the CDR3 reads CSGRYRFMNTEAFF. The CDR3 DNA is TGCAGCGGTAGATACAGGTTCATGAACACTGAAGCTTTCTTT. The full variable domain, rest sourced from reference TRBV29-1 and TRBJ1-1, is SAVISQKPSRDICQRGTSLTIQCQVDSQVTMMFWYRQQPGQSLTLIATANQGSEATYESGFVIDKFPISRPNLTFSTLTVSNMSPEDSSIYLCSGRYRFMNTEAFFGQGTRLTVV.